The 22 T cell receptor beta chains below all came from one sample that was sequenced in a study of post-analysis software for immune sequencing data (dated by TCRdb to the mid-2010s). Their antigen targets remain unknown. The study at large found these results: Significantly higher frequencies in patients than in controls were found for roughly 5 TRBV segments, including TRBV5-6, TRBV5-1 and TRBV20-1.

Libraries came from PCR. Reads for this sample came from an Illumina HiSeq 2500. Unique molecular identifiers were incorporated into TCR beta cDNA libraries to reduce PCR and sequencing biases. The public reads were run again by TCRdb, first through fastp at Q25 and then through MiXCR, and only productive beta chains were kept. Each record represents a unique CDR3 protein, reported with the most common genes and DNA among its rows. Present in this sample are approximately 730,000 distinct CDR3 sequences, 35% to 55% of which were seen just once. The ten largest clones add up to roughly 4.9% of the sample. What was sequenced was blood. These receptor sequences come from a girl aged 5 to 17 with multiple sclerosis.

The rearrangement joins TRBV12-3 or TRBV12-4 to TRBJ2-2; 7 nucleotides match TRBD2. Trimming took 3 bases from V and 2 from J; bases not matched to a gene: 6. The CDR3 contains 16 residues. Here the CDR3 reads CASSFSTSRNTGELFF. CDR3 DNA sequence: TGTGCCAGCAGTTTTTCGACTAGCAGAAACACCGGGGAGCTGTTTTTT.

In nucleotides, the CDR3 is TGTGCCAGCCTCCGACAGGGGGCGAACACTGAAGCTTTCTTT. This gives the protein CASLRQGANTEAFF. This sequence joins TRBV7-2 and TRBJ1-1; 10 positions match TRBD1. The V gene end was trimmed by 8 bases and the J gene end by 1 base; junction bases not matched to a gene: 4. The germline V gene has CDR1 SGHTA and CDR2 FQGNSA. The CDR3 sequence is 14 residues long.

V gene TRBV7-2 combines with J gene TRBJ2-1; D is tentatively TRBD1 or TRBD2 (6 bases each). The V gene lost 4 bases and the J gene lost 3 bases, with 16 bases spanning the gap. The germline V gene encodes CDR1 SGHTA and CDR2 FQGNSA. The CDR3 runs 16 residues. The CDR3 sequence: CASSSLGGGLYNEQFF. The CDR3 DNA is TGTGCCAGCAGCTCCCTAGGGGGAGGTCTCTACAATGAGCAGTTCTTC.

The chain has TRBV7-9 and TRBJ2-7; D is perhaps TRBD2 (5 bases). Germline lookup yields CDR1 SEHNR and CDR2 FQNEAQ (reference sequence). Trimming removed 0 bases from V and 0 bases from J, with 9 bases in between. The CDR3 runs to 15 residues. The CDR3 nucleotides read TGTGCCAGCAGCTTAGCGGACTGGAGCTCCTACGAGCAGTACTTC. It encodes CASSLADWSSYEQYF.

This chain connects TRBV20-1 to TRBJ2-1; 7 nucleotides align to TRBD2. CDR1 is DFQATT and CDR2 is SNEGSKA in the germline V gene (reference sequence). The ends lost 0 bases at V and 0 bases at J; junction bases unmatched: 8. The CDR3 runs to 17 residues. The CDR3 nucleotides are TGCAGTGCTAGAGAGGCCCGGGCTAGCGGCTCCTACAATGAGCAGTTCTTC. Protein sequence: CSAREARASGSYNEQFF.

V and J are TRBV5-4 and TRBJ1-1; maybe TRBD1 (6 bases). This CDR3 is built from 14 residues. CDR1 and CDR2 from the germline V gene are SGHNT and YYREEE (reference sequence). Trimming shortened V by 0 bases and J by 8 bases, and 14 bases separated the two germline ends. This chain's CDR3 is CASSLGQGTTEAFF. The CDR3 DNA sequence: TGTGCCAGCAGCTTGGGGCAGGGGACCACAGAAGCTTTCTTT.

The genes are TRBV4-3 and TRBJ1-2; D perhaps matches TRBD1 (6 bases). V lost 4 bases and J 8 bases, leaving 17 bases between the germline ends. CDR1 is LGHNA, CDR2 YSLEER, per germline. CDR3 length: 14 amino acids. The CDR3 loop reads CASSLGSGAGGYTF. CDR3 nucleotide sequence: TGCGCCAGCAGCCTGGGGTCAGGGGCCGGAGGCTACACCTTC.

On this clonotype: Because the CDR3 is missing its conserved closing phenylalanine or tryptophan, this is likely a read error. The gene calls are TRBV6-1 and TRBJ1-5; D unclear. The CDR3 covers 13 residues. V dropped 6 bases and J dropped 3 bases, with 9 bases sitting between them. From germline, CDR1 is MNHNS and CDR2 SASEGT. Here the CDR3 DNA reads TGTGCCAGCAGGAGAGTTGACAATCAGCCCCAGCATTGT. This codes for CASRRVDNQPQHC.

The chain links TRBV3-1 to TRBJ1-2; 7 bases fit TRBD1. The CDR3 runs to 14 residues. The ends lost 3 bases at V and 7 bases at J; junction bases unmatched: 8. Germline CDR1 LGHDT, CDR2 YNNKEL (reference sequence). The CDR3 protein is CASSHPDRAVGYTF. The CDR3 coding sequence is TGTGCCAGCAGCCATCCTGACAGGGCGGTTGGCTACACCTTC.

Only a few counts were recorded for this clonotype. V and J are TRBV2 and TRBJ1-2; 8 positions agree with TRBD1. The CDR3 is made up of 14 amino acids. Trimming cost V 6 bases and J 4 bases; bases outside gene matches: 7. Germline V lookup: CDR1 SNHLY, CDR2 FYNNEI. The CDR3 here is CASRIRTGSYGYTF. The CDR3 bases are TGTGCCAGCAGAATCCGGACAGGGTCCTATGGCTACACCTTC.

The genes are TRBV12-3 or TRBV12-4 and TRBJ1-2; 7 bases are a match to TRBD1. The CDR3 contains 15 residues. After removal of 5 bases from V and 3 bases from J, the junction contained 9 bases not matched to a gene. The chain's CDR3 is CASSRTTGTDYGYTF. The CDR3 DNA reads TGTGCCAGCAGTCGCACGACCGGGACAGACTATGGCTACACCTTC.

The chain carries TRBV9 and TRBJ2-1; 10 nucleotides align to TRBD1. Trimming removed 0 bases from V and 8 bases from J; junction bases left unmatched: 5. Per the germline V gene, CDR1 is SGDLS and CDR2 is YYNGEE. CDR3 length: 15 residues. CDR3 amino acids: CASSVGGTGDHEQFF. The CDR3 bases are TGTGCCAGCAGCGTAGGAGGGACAGGGGACCATGAGCAGTTCTTC. The full variable domain, completed using reference TRBV9 and TRBJ2-1, is DSGVTQTPKHLITATGQRVTLRCSPRSGDLSVYWYQQSLDQGLQFLIQYYNGEERAKGNILERFSAQQFPDLHSELNLSSLELGDSALYFCASSVGGTGDHEQFFGPGTRLTVL.

The chain couples TRBV7-9 to TRBJ1-1; possibly TRBD1 for D (6 bases). The V end lost 5 bases, the J end lost 2 bases, and 18 bases lay between the germline ends. The CDR3 totals 16 residues. From germline, CDR1 is SEHNR and CDR2 FQNEAQ (reference sequence). The CDR3 DNA follows: TGTGCCAGCAGCCCCCCACCCGGACAGAGAAACACTGAAGCTTTCTTT. The encoded protein is CASSPPPGQRNTEAFF.

The rearrangement links TRBV5-1 to TRBJ2-1; 8 nucleotides line up with TRBD2. Trimming removed 0 bases from V and 2 bases from J; junction bases left unmatched: 7. CDR3 length: 17 residues. Germline V gene sequence: CDR1 SGHRS, CDR2 YFSETQ. CDR3 sequence reads: CASSLAPGSGTYNEQFF. CDR3 in DNA: TGCGCCAGCAGCTTGGCGCCGGGTAGCGGGACCTACAATGAGCAGTTCTTC.

Details on this clonotype: One junction end does not reproduce the germline sequence, and a read error may be involved. The chain employs TRBV9 and TRBJ2-3; D might be TRBD2 (5 bases). In germline, CDR1 is SGDLS, CDR2 YYNGEE. The CDR3 contains 15 residues. DNA of the CDR3: TGTGCCAGCGGCGTAGGTGGCGGGCCCACAGATACGCAGTATTTT. The encoded protein is CASGVGGGPTDTQYF.

The gene calls are TRBV4-2 and TRBJ2-1; 9 positions agree with TRBD2. The CDR3 loop spans 17 amino acids. Germline V gives CDR1 LGHNA, CDR2 YNFKEQ. Germline trimming cut 0 bases from V and 7 bases from J; bases unmatched to any gene: 10. CDR3 amino acids: CASSQDSGSGSGNEQFF. The CDR3 DNA follows: TGTGCCAGCAGCCAAGATAGCGGTAGCGGGAGCGGGAATGAGCAGTTCTTC.

This clonotype was detected a few times. This chain's CDR3 is CSAREGGAGIPMGNEQFF. In nucleotides, the CDR3 is TGCAGTGCTAGGGAGGGTGGAGCGGGCATACCCATGGGGAATGAGCAGTTCTTC. The chain joins TRBV20-1 to TRBJ2-1; tentatively, D is TRBD2 (6 bases). Between the trimmed V and J ends, which lost 3 bases and 7 bases, there was a span of 28 bases. CDR3 size: 18 residues. Germline V CDR1 and CDR2: DFQATT, SNEGSKA (reference sequence).

The J gene is TRBJ2-1, the V gene TRBV7-9, with D unclear. Between the trimmed V and J ends, which lost 5 bases and 5 bases, there was a span of 13 bases. Germline V lookup: CDR1 SEHNR, CDR2 FQNEAQ (reference sequence). This CDR3 contains 14 residues. The CDR3, as DNA: TGTGCCAGCAGCCCGCTGGGTGGGAACAATGAGCAGTTCTTC. Amino acids: CASSPLGGNNEQFF.

The chain links TRBV12-3 or TRBV12-4 to TRBJ2-1; 10 bases are a match to TRBD2. The CDR3 runs to 13 residues. V was clipped by 6 bases and J by 8 bases; unmatched bases: 4. CDR3 coding DNA: TGTGCCAGCAGATACAGCGGGAGGGATGAGCAGTTCTTC. It is translated as CASRYSGRDEQFF.

V is TRBV6-5 and J is TRBJ2-7; 9 bases align to TRBD1. With V trimmed by 8 bases and J by 5 bases, 7 bases remained unmatched. Germline-derived CDR1 and CDR2 are MNHEY and SVGAGI. The CDR3 extends over 13 amino acids. The CDR3 DNA is TGTGCCAGCGGCCGGGACAGGGATAACGAGCAGTACTTC. It codes for CASGRDRDNEQYF.

V usage is TRBV12-3 or TRBV12-4 and J usage is TRBJ2-5; D remains unclear. Matching the DNA end better, TRBJ2-7 makes the J call doubtful. The CDR3 is made up of 11 amino acids. CDR3: CASSFRFEQYF. For the CDR3, the DNA is TGTGCCAGCAGTTTCCGCTTCGAGCAGTACTTC.

DNA of the CDR3: TGTGCCAGCACTCTACGAGCGGGAGGGGGAGATACGCAGTATTTT. It is translated as CASTLRAGGGDTQYF. The J gene is TRBJ2-3, the V gene TRBV6-6; 10 bases are shared with TRBD2. The CDR3 contains 15 residues. The V and J ends lost 7 bases and 5 bases, in that order; junction bases with no gene match: 9. Germline CDR1 is MNHNY and CDR2 is SVGAGI (reference sequence).